This TCR beta chain was recorded in a study of control samples from healthy donors and cancer patients. This clone was observed once. V lost 3 bases and J 0 bases, leaving 14 bases between the germline ends. This CDR3 comprises 15 residues. Germline V gene data show CDR1 as GTSNPN and CDR2 as SVGIG (reference sequence). Sequencing used immunoSEQ multiplex PCR; TCRdb keeps in-frame clones, though not all of them. The sample shows some 70,000 clones, 84% of them seen only once. This clonotype originated in a woman aged 45-59 years with lung cancer. The sequenced material came from PBMCs. The genes are TRBV30 and TRBJ1-2, with no clear D. CDR3 loop: CAWSFPGPANYGYTF. The DNA of the CDR3 is TGTGCCTGGAGCTTCCCCGGGCCCGCTAACTATGGCTACACCTTC.